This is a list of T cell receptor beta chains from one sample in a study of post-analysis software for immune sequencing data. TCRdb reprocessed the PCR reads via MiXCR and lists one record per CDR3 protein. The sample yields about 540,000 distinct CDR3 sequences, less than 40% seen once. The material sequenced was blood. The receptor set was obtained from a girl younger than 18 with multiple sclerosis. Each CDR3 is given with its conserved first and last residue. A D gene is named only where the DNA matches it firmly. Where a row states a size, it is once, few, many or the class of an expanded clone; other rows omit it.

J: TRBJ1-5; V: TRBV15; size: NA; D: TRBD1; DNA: TGTGCCACCAGCAAACAGGGGGCGGGTCAGCCCCAGCATTTT; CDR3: CATSKQGAGQPQHF
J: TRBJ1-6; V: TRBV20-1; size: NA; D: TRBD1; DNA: TGCAGTGCCCTCCCGGGAGGGGGCAGCTCCTATAATTCACCCCTCCACTTT; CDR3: CSALPGGGSSYNSPLHF
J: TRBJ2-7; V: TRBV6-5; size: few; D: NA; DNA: TGTGCCAGCAGTTACCATTACGGAGCCTACGAGCAGTACTTC; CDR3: CASSYHYGAYEQYF
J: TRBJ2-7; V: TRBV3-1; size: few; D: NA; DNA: TGTGCCAGCAGTCGTTCAGGGTACGAGCAGTACTTC; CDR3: CASSRSGYEQYF
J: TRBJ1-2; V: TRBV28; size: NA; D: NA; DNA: TGTGCCAGCGGCACAGGGTATGGCTACACCTTC; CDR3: CASGTGYGYTF
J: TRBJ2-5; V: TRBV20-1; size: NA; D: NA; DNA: TGCAGTGCTAATATCCAGCCCCCAGAGACCCAGTACTTC; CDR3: CSANIQPPETQYF
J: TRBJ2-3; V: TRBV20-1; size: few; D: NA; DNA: TGCAGTGCTAGAGATTCTCTTGAACCCACAGATACGCAGTATTTT; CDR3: CSARDSLEPTDTQYF
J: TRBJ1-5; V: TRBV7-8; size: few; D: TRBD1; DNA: TGTGCCAGCAGCCCCCGGGACAGACCTTCTAGCAATCAGCCCCAGCATTTT; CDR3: CASSPRDRPSSNQPQHF
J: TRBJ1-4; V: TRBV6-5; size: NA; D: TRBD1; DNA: TGTGCCAGCGGGCGTCTCGGACAGGAAGCTGAAAAACTGTTTTTT; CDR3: CASGRLGQEAEKLFF
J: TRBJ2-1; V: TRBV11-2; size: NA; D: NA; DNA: TGTGCCAGCCAGTGGAGCTCCTACAATGAGCAGTTCTTC; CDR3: CASQWSSYNEQFF
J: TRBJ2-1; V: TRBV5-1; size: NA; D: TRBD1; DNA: TGCGCCAGCAGCTTGCCCAGTCCCGGGACAGGTCTACCGGGCTCCTACAATGAGCAGTTCTTC; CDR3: CASSLPSPGTGLPGSYNEQFF
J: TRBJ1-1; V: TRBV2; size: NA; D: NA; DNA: TGTGCCAGCAGTGATAGCAGGGGCACTGAAGCTTTCTTT; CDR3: CASSDSRGTEAFF
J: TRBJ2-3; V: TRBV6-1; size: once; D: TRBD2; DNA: TGTGCCAGCATGGGAACCGGGACTAGATCGCCAGATACGCAGTATTTT; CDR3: CASMGTGTRSPDTQYF
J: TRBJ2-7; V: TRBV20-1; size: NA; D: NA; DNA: TGCAGTGCTAGCTTAATAGCGTTCTCCTACAATGAGCAGTACTTC; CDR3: CSASLIAFSYNEQYF
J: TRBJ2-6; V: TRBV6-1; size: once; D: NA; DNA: TGTGCCAGCGGCCTGGGGCCCACGGCCGGGGCCAACGTCCTGACTTTC; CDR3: CASGLGPTAGANVLTF
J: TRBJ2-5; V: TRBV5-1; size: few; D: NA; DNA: TGCGCCACCAAGACAGGTCCCCTCCAAGAGACCCAGTACTTC; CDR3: CATKTGPLQETQYF
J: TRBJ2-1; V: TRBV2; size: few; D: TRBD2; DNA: TGTGCCAGCAGTCCAAGACTAGCGGGAGGGCCGAATGAGCAGTTCTTC; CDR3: CASSPRLAGGPNEQFF
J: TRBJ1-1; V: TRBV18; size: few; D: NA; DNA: TGTGCCAGCTCACCCCCGGGACAAAACACTGAAGCTTTCTTT; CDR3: CASSPPGQNTEAFF
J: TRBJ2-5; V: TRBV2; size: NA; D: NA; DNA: TGTGCCAGCAGTACAGATCAAGAGACCCAGTACTTC; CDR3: CASSTDQETQYF
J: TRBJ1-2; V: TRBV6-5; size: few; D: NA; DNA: TGTGCCAGCAGTTTCCCAGTTAGGGCTAACTATGGCTACACCTTC; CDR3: CASSFPVRANYGYTF
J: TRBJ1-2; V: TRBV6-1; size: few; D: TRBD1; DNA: TGTGCGACCACCAGGGGGTATGGGTACACCTTC; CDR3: CATTRGYGYTF
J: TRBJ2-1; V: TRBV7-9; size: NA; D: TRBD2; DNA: TGTGCCAGCAGCCCCCGGGTAGCGGGGGTCTCCTACAATGAGCAGTTCTTC; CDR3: CASSPRVAGVSYNEQFF
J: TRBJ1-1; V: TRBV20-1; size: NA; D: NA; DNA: TGCAGTGCTAGATCACCGGGTCAGGGAAACACTGAAGCTTTCTTT; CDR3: CSARSPGQGNTEAFF
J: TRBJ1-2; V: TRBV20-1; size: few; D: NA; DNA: TGCAGTGCTAGAGAAAGGACAGACCTCTATGGCTACACCTTC; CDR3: CSARERTDLYGYTF
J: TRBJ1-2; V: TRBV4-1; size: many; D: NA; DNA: TGCGCCAGCAGGCGGACCGGATCCAACTATGGCTACACCTTC; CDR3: CASRRTGSNYGYTF
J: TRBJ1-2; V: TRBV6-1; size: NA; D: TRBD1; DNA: TGTGCCAGCATAAAGACAGGGGACTATGGCTACACCTTC; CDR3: CASIKTGDYGYTF
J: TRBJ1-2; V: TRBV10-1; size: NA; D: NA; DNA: TGCGCCAGCAGTGAAACGGGCAACTATGGCTACACCTTC; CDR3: CASSETGNYGYTF
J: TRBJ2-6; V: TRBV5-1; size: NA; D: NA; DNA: TGCGCCAGCAGCTTGGTTCCCGTCCTCTCTGGGGCCAACGTCCTGACTTTC; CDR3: CASSLVPVLSGANVLTF
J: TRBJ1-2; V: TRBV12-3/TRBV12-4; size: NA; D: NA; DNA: TGTGCCAGCAGCTTGGGGCAGTTTATCTATGGCTACACCTTC; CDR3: CASSLGQFIYGYTF
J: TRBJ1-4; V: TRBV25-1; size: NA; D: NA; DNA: TGTGCCAGCAGTGATCGGGACCTGTATGAAAAACTGTTTTTT; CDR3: CASSDRDLYEKLFF
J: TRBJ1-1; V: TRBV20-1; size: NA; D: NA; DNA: TGCAGTGCTACAGGGCTAGGGAACACTGAAGCTTTCTTT; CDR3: CSATGLGNTEAFF
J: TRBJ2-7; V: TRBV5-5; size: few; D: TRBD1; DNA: TGTGCCAGCAGCACGGGACAGTCCTACGAGCAGTACTTC; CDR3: CASSTGQSYEQYF
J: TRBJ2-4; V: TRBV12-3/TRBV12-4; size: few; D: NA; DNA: TGTGCCACCAGCCGGGGGCTACCTAGGATTCAGTACTTC; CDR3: CATSRGLPRIQYF
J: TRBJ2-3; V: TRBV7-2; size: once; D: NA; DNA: TGTGCCAGCAGCGGATCATTAGATACGCAGTATTTT; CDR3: CASSGSLDTQYF
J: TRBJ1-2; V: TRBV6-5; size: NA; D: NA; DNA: TGTGCCAGCAGTTACTCGCGGGGTCGCTATGGCTACACCTTC; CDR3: CASSYSRGRYGYTF
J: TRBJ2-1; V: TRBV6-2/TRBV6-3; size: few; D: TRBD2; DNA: TGTGCCAGCAGACGGACTAGCGGTAGCTCCTACAATGAGCAGTTCTTC; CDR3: CASRRTSGSSYNEQFF
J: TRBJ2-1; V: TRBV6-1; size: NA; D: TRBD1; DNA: TGTGCCAGCAGTCTCTACAGGGGAGAAACCTACAATGAGCAGTTCTTC; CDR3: CASSLYRGETYNEQFF